The 27 T cell receptor beta chains presented below share a single source sample, sequenced in a study of blood T cell repertoires in COVID-19. The protocol was immunoSEQ multiplex PCR, while the TCRdb copy is restricted to in-frame clones and leaves out a portion. The sample shows around 290,000 clones, roughly 92% of them seen only once. Input material: peripheral blood. The receptors derive from a woman in her 30s with COVID-19, enrolled during active disease.

This chain uses TRBV7-2 with TRBJ2-2; TRBD2 agrees at 16 bases. Trimming took 0 bases from V and 6 from J; bases not matched to a gene: 4. Per the germline V gene, CDR1 is SGHTA and CDR2 is FQGNSA. This CDR3 has 18 residues. The CDR3 sequence is CASSLARGLAGGPGELFF. The DNA for the CDR3 is TGTGCCAGCAGCTTAGCGAGGGGACTAGCGGGAGGGCCCGGGGAGCTGTTTTTT.

Comments on this clone: The same CDR3 arises from other DNA sequences in this sample as well. V gene TRBV9 combines with J gene TRBJ2-1, with D perhaps TRBD2 (5 bases). V was shortened by 3 bases and J by 4 bases, with 14 bases between the two germline ends. Germline CDR1 SGDLS, CDR2 YYNGEE. The CDR3 totals 15 residues. The CDR3 protein is CASSAGGSSYNEQFF. In DNA, the CDR3 is TGTGCCAGCAGCGCTGGTGGGAGTTCATACAATGAGCAGTTCTTC.

V and J are TRBV2 and TRBJ1-6; D perhaps matches TRBD1 (6 bases). The CDR3 consists of 14 residues. From germline, CDR1 is SNHLY and CDR2 FYNNEI. Deletions cut 7 bases from V and 9 bases from J, with 16 bases between. The CDR3 region is CASTTGGTTSPLHF. CDR3 coding DNA: TGTGCCAGCACGACCGGGGGGACAACTTCACCCCTCCACTTT.

This clone was recorded a few times. V gene TRBV5-5 combines with J gene TRBJ2-1; D ambiguous. CDR1 and CDR2 from the germline V gene are SGHKS and YYEKEE (reference sequence). The CDR3 runs to 15 residues. Trimming left V 0 bases short and J 3 bases short, with 10 bases between. Here the CDR3 reads CASSLDVQDYNEQFF. The CDR3, as DNA: TGTGCCAGCAGCTTGGATGTCCAGGACTACAATGAGCAGTTCTTC.

The rearrangement uses TRBV18 and TRBJ1-1, with 8 bases lining up with TRBD1. CDR3 length equals 14 residues. The junction had 7 bases not matched to a gene; V was cut back by 5 bases and J by 5 bases. Germline CDR1 and CDR2: KGHSH and LQKENI. The DNA of the CDR3 is TGTGCCAGCTCAGCCGAACAGGGGGGGACTGAAGCTTTCTTT. Amino acid sequence: CASSAEQGGTEAFF.

CDR3 sequence (DNA): TGTGCCAGCAGTGACGGCGGTGGCTACACCTTC. Its translation is CASSDGGGYTF. This chain uses TRBV6-1 with TRBJ1-2; D remains ambiguous. V was clipped by 3 bases and J by 7 bases, with 6 bases between them. Germline CDR1 is MNHNS and CDR2 is SASEGT. CDR3 size: 11 residues.

The chain links TRBV6-5 to TRBJ2-7; 13 nucleotides match TRBD2. Germline V gene sequence: CDR1 MNHEY, CDR2 SVGAGI. CDR3 length equals 15 residues. V shed 5 bases, J shed 1 base, and the junction held 2 bases outside the gene matches. The CDR3 nucleotides read TGTGCCAGCAGTCGACTAGCGGGGGGATCCTACGAGCAGTACTTC. Translating gives CASSRLAGGSYEQYF.

This chain connects TRBV13 to TRBJ2-7; tentatively, D is TRBD2 (6 bases). Trimming took 5 bases from V and 6 from J, leaving 17 bases between them. In germline, CDR1 is PRHDT, CDR2 FYEKMQ (reference sequence). This CDR3 is 14 amino acids long. Here the CDR3 DNA reads TGTGCCAGCAGCACACATCGGGAGTCAGGCGAGCAGTACTTC. Translating it yields CASSTHRESGEQYF.

V is TRBV28 and J is TRBJ1-5; no clear D gene. CDR1 and CDR2 (germline): MDHEN, SYDVKM. V gave up 3 bases and J gave up 6 bases, with 21 bases separating them. The CDR3 extends over 17 amino acids. CDR3 region: CASSFISADVLSQPQHF. Here the CDR3 DNA reads TGTGCCAGCAGTTTTATTTCCGCGGATGTGTTGAGTCAGCCCCAGCATTTT.

The V call is TRBV30, the J call TRBJ2-1, with 10 bases matching TRBD1. With V trimmed by 2 bases and J by 7 bases, 5 bases remained unmatched. CDR3 size: 14 residues. Germline V CDR1 and CDR2: GTSNPN, SVGIG (reference sequence). The CDR3 reads CAWSSGQGRNEQFF. The CDR3 region has the DNA TGTGCCTGGAGTTCGGGACAGGGGAGGAATGAGCAGTTCTTC.

CDR3 sequence: CSVSAGHNYGYTF. In DNA, the CDR3 is TGCAGCGTTTCGGCAGGTCATAACTATGGCTACACCTTC. The V gene is TRBV29-1, the J gene TRBJ1-2; D is undetermined. The CDR3 is 13 amino acids. Germline CDR1 and CDR2: SQVTM and ANQGSEA. V was shortened by 5 bases and J by 1 base, with 11 bases between the two germline ends.

The chain combines TRBV19 with TRBJ1-3; tentative D call: TRBD1 (6 bases). Looked up from germline, CDR1 is LNHDA and CDR2 is SQIVND (reference sequence). The CDR3 contains 16 residues. Between the trimmed V and J ends, which lost 7 bases and 1 base, there was a span of 17 bases. The CDR3 DNA is TGTGCCAGTACCACGACAGGAGGTGATTCTGGAAACACCATATATTTT. Translated, it gives CASTTTGGDSGNTIYF.

V is TRBV23-1 and J is TRBJ1-3; D uncertain. TRBV23-1 is placed among ORFs of uncertain function. V was cut by 2 bases and J by 2 bases, with 10 bases left in between. The CDR3 is 15 residues long. The CDR3 is CASSQPGEPGNTIYF. CDR3 coding DNA: TGCGCCAGCAGTCAACCCGGGGAGCCTGGAAACACCATATATTTT.

V gene TRBV2 combines with J gene TRBJ2-1, with TRBD1 identical over 9 bases. Germline CDR1 reads SNHLY; CDR2 reads FYNNEI. The CDR3 is 12 amino acids. The ends lost 4 bases at V and 14 bases at J; junction bases unmatched: 6. The CDR3 is CASSGDRGSEFF. The CDR3 DNA reads TGTGCCAGCAGTGGAGACAGGGGGTCGGAGTTCTTC.

This sequence joins TRBV28 and TRBJ1-5; TRBD1 agrees at 7 bases. The CDR3 has 15 residues. The germline gives CDR1 MDHEN, CDR2 SYDVKM. Losses at the gene ends were 2 bases for V and 4 bases for J; bases not matched to a gene: 5. Here the CDR3 reads CASSLLPGGNQPQHF. The CDR3 DNA reads as TGTGCCAGCAGTTTACTCCCAGGGGGAAATCAGCCCCAGCATTTT.

The rearrangement links TRBV4-1 to TRBJ2-5, with TRBD1 as a possible D gene (5 bases). The V end was cut by 3 bases, the J end by 9 bases, with 11 bases between. The CDR3 spans 12 residues. Germline CDR1 MGHRA, CDR2 YSYEKL. The CDR3 sequence is CASSQVLGAQYF. CDR3 DNA sequence: TGCGCCAGCAGCCAGGTCCTAGGGGCCCAGTACTTC.

This sequence joins TRBV6-5 and TRBJ2-2; 9 positions match TRBD1. CDR1 and CDR2 (germline): MNHEY, SVGAGI. The CDR3 is 15 amino acids. With 8 bases clipped from V and 2 bases from J, the junction kept 6 bases outside the gene matches. The CDR3 sequence is CASLSGQGNTGELFF. DNA for the CDR3: TGTGCCAGCCTTTCGGGACAGGGAAACACCGGGGAGCTGTTTTTT.

This chain uses TRBV5-6 with TRBJ1-1, with 7 bases matching TRBD1. CDR1 and CDR2 (germline): SGHDT, YYEEEE. The CDR3 is 14 residues long. V gave up 6 bases and J gave up 3 bases; unmatched junction bases: 8. CDR3 loop: CASTTLGQYTEAFF. The CDR3 nucleotides are TGTGCCAGCACTACCTTGGGACAGTACACTGAAGCTTTCTTT.

Comments on this clone: Distinct nucleotide sequences in the sample also encode this CDR3. CDR3 region: CAWRGTGVNTEAFF. CDR3 DNA: TGTGCCTGGAGGGGGACAGGGGTAAACACTGAAGCTTTCTTT. The gene calls are TRBV30 and TRBJ1-1; 10 positions match TRBD1. The CDR3 sequence is 14 residues long. Trimming cost V 3 bases and J 2 bases; bases outside gene matches: 3. The germline CDR1 and CDR2 sequences are GTSNPN and SVGIG (reference sequence).

V usage is TRBV6-2 or TRBV6-3 and J usage is TRBJ1-5; D is perhaps TRBD1 (6 bases). The CDR3 is 14 residues long. The germline V gene encodes CDR1 MNHEY and CDR2 SVGEGT. Trimming removed 1 base from V and 6 bases from J, with 10 bases in between. CDR3 sequence: CASSYLAGVQPQHF. CDR3 coding DNA: TGTGCCAGCAGTTACTTGGCAGGGGTTCAGCCCCAGCATTTT.

J is TRBJ1-4 and V is TRBV6-6, with 8 bases identical to TRBD1. Germline values: CDR1 MNHNY, CDR2 SVGAGI (reference sequence). CDR3 length equals 16 residues. V shed 4 bases, J shed 0 bases, and the junction held 4 bases outside the gene matches. The CDR3 nucleotides read TGTGCCAGCAGTTTACGACAGGGGACAACTAATGAAAAACTGTTTTTT. Its protein is CASSLRQGTTNEKLFF.

This rearrangement joins TRBV4-1 to TRBJ1-1; perhaps TRBD1 as D (5 bases). Trimming stripped 0 bases from V and 0 bases from J, with 17 bases between. The CDR3 loop spans 18 amino acids. Looked up from germline, CDR1 is MGHRA and CDR2 is YSYEKL. In nucleotides, the CDR3 is TGCGCCAGCAGCCAAGAAGTCGTACAGGTCGGTATGAACACTGAAGCTTTCTTT. It is translated as CASSQEVVQVGMNTEAFF.

The V and J genes are TRBV5-8 and TRBJ1-6; no clear D. The CDR3 loop spans 16 amino acids. The V end lost 0 bases, the J end lost 0 bases, and 7 bases lay between the germline ends. CDR1 and CDR2 from the germline V gene are SGHTS and YDEGEE. As DNA, the CDR3 is TGTGCCAGCAGCTTGGCCGGCGGCTCCTATAATTCACCCCTCCACTTT. Protein: CASSLAGGSYNSPLHF. The full variable domain, rest sourced from reference TRBV5-8 and TRBJ1-6, is EAGVTQSPTHLIKTRGQQATLRCSPISGHTSVYWYQQALGLGLQFLLWYDEGEERNRGNFPPRFSGRQFPNYSSELNVNALELEDSALYLCASSLAGGSYNSPLHFGNGTRLTVT.

This clone was seen just once. This chain connects TRBV7-9 to TRBJ2-1, with D unresolved. Trimming removed 7 bases at V and 3 bases at J, with 16 bases between. CDR1 and CDR2 from the germline V gene are SEHNR and FQNEAQ (reference sequence). This CDR3 contains 15 residues. The CDR3 loop reads CASIETRDNYNEQFF. CDR3 nucleotides: TGTGCCAGCATCGAAACAAGAGACAACTACAATGAGCAGTTCTTC.

The chain employs TRBV30 and TRBJ1-6; 9 bases line up with TRBD1. CDR3 size: 16 residues. J was trimmed by 14 bases and V by 1 base; bases with no gene match: 15. The germline V gene encodes CDR1 GTSNPN and CDR2 SVGIG (reference sequence). The CDR3 loop reads CAWSAHWDREGAALHF. The CDR3 region has the DNA TGTGCCTGGAGTGCCCATTGGGACAGGGAAGGAGCGGCCCTCCACTTT.

The rearrangement joins TRBV11-2 to TRBJ2-6; 8 nucleotides align to TRBD1. The CDR3 spans 17 residues. Germline V gene sequence: CDR1 SGHAT, CDR2 FQNNGV. The V and J ends lost 5 bases and 0 bases, in that order; junction bases with no gene match: 6. Here the CDR3 reads CASSVGTGLSGANVLTF. Here the CDR3 DNA reads TGTGCCAGCAGCGTGGGGACAGGCCTCTCTGGGGCCAACGTCCTGACTTTC. Supplemented by reference TRBV11-2 and TRBJ2-6, the full variable domain reads EAGVAQSPRYKIIEKRQSVAFWCNPISGHATLYWYQQILGQGPKLLIQFQNNGVVDDSQLPKDRFSAERLKGVDSTLKIQPAKLEDSAVYLCASSVGTGLSGANVLTFGAGSRLTVL.

CDR3 residues: CASSQEEAEYQILLNTGELFF. CDR3 DNA: TGTGCCAGCAGCCAAGAGGAAGCGGAGTACCAAATTCTCTTGAACACCGGGGAGCTGTTTTTT. This chain connects TRBV14 to TRBJ2-2, with TRBD2 as a possible D gene (5 bases). The germline CDR1 and CDR2 sequences are SGHDN and FVKESK. The CDR3 loop spans 21 amino acids. V lost 0 bases to trimming and J lost 1 base, with 24 bases between them.